Included here is one T cell receptor beta chain sequence, with context. The data stem from a study of OX40 agonist ivuxolimab in advanced cancers. Background on the study: Enrollees could have had prior anti-PD-1, anti-PD-L1 or anti-CTLA-4 therapy, which 40% to 45% had received. Partial responses were achieved by three patients: one hepatocellular carcinoma, two cutaneous melanoma.

The germline V gene has CDR1 MNHEY and CDR2 SMNVEV (reference sequence). CDR3 size: 15 residues. Deletions cut 3 bases from V and 0 bases from J, with 9 bases between. The assay was immunoSEQ multiplex PCR, and TCRdb's table has in-frame clones only and misses some. The sample includes approximately 100,000 clones, 80% to 90% of them seen just once. The gene calls are TRBV27 and TRBJ1-3; D is undetermined. The clonotype was recovered from an adult with an advanced solid tumor such as melanoma, head and neck, liver or kidney cancer. This material consisted of CD4+ or CD8+ T cells sorted from blood, taken in a trial of the OX40 agonist ivuxolimab. The CDR3 DNA reads TGTGCCAGCAGTTTGATGGGGAACTCTGGAAACACCATATATTTT. It is translated as CASSLMGNSGNTIYF.